This T cell receptor beta chain was recovered during a study of tumor and adjacent non-tumor tissue in lung cancer. The table lists this clonotype with a count of one. A much larger clonotype is one base distant, so this may be a read error. CDR1 and CDR2 (germline): KGHDR, SFDVKD. CDR3 length: 16 amino acids. No cell sorting was done before RNA was extracted from the tissue. The library came from three nested PCR rounds adapted from ARM-PCR protocols. MiXCR, applied by TCRdb to the multiplex PCR reads, yields one record per CDR3 protein. The sample records some 74,000 distinct CDR3 sequences, about two thirds being singletons.

What was sequenced was lung tumor tissue. This rearrangement joins TRBV24-1 to TRBJ2-3, with 7 bases aligning to TRBD2. The origin of this receptor is a woman aged 40 to 50 with non-small cell lung cancer. DNA of the CDR3: TGTGCCACCAGTGGACGAAGCGGGGCCGGCACAGATGCGCAGTATTTT. It is translated as CATSGRSGAGTDAQYF.